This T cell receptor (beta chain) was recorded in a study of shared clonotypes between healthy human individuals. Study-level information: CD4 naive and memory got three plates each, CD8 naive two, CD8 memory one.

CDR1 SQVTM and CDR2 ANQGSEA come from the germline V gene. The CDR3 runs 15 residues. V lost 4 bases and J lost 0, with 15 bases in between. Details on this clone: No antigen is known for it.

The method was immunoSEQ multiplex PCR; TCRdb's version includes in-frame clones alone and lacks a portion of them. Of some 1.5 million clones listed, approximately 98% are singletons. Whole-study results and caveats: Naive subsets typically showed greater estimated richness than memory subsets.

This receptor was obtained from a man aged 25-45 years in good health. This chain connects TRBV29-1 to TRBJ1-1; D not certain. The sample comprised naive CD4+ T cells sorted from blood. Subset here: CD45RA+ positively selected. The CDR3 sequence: CSVVPGSGMNTEAFF. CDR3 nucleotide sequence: TGCAGCGTTGTCCCCGGGTCCGGGATGAACACTGAAGCTTTCTTT.